This T cell receptor beta chain was obtained from a study of OX40 agonist ivuxolimab in advanced cancers. The V gene's germline CDR1 is SGHNT and CDR2 YYREEE (reference sequence). The CDR3 loop spans 13 amino acids. V lost 0 bases to trimming and J lost 7 bases, with 8 bases between them. General study findings and limits: Averaging showed that CD8+ T cells had more expanded clones than CD4+ did.

Only in-frame clones appear in the TCRdb table, and some are missing; sequencing was by immunoSEQ multiplex PCR. Counted here are around 67,000 clones, about 90% occurring once; the ten biggest clones make up about 1.3%. In regard to this clone: Its antigen is not known.

The input for sequencing was CD4+ or CD8+ T cells sorted from blood, taken in a trial of the OX40 agonist ivuxolimab. This sequence was found in an adult with an advanced solid tumor such as melanoma, head and neck, liver or kidney cancer. This chain links TRBV5-4 with TRBJ2-1; the D is unclear. CDR3 region: CASSLVVDNEQFF. In DNA, the CDR3 is TGTGCCAGCAGCTTGGTGGTGGATAATGAGCAGTTCTTC.